This T cell receptor (beta chain) originates from a study of shared T cell receptors in the human thymus. Using immunoSEQ multiplex PCR, the repertoire was profiled, and TCRdb retains in-frame clones only, with some absent. The table shows roughly 410,000 clones, with 85% to 95% occurring only once. Germline V gives CDR1 MDHEN, CDR2 SYDVKM. The CDR3 runs to 11 residues. V was pared by 5 bases and J by 11 bases, with 10 bases between. In this sample, this clone turned up a few times. What was sequenced was thymocytes. The source of this sequence is a human donor. The chain is built from TRBV28 and TRBJ1-5; possible D gene TRBD1, 5 bases. The CDR3 is CASSPGWSQHF. CDR3 in DNA: TGTGCCAGCAGTCCAGGGTGGTCCCAGCATTTT.